These 25 T cell receptor beta chains were sequenced from one sample in a study of radiation and T cells in renal cell carcinoma. The repertoire was sequenced with immunoSEQ multiplex PCR; TCRdb's copy has only in-frame clones and lacks some. The sample carries approximately 120,000 clones, roughly four fifths recorded once. Stated time point: blood 2 weeks post-SBRT. Treatment of the sample: 15 Gy SBRT to primary tumor, nephrectomy 4 weeks later. The sample in question was blood, obtained from a patient whose treatment included radiotherapy and nephrectomy. Receptors originate from a man aged 45-60 years with renal cell carcinoma.

This clone was counted at least ten times. The CDR3 nucleotides are TGTGCCAGCAGTTTATCGTTAAGTCAGGCTGAAGCTTTCTTT. This sequence encodes CASSLSLSQAEAFF. This chain links TRBV27 with TRBJ1-1, with D hard to call. V was clipped by 0 bases and J by 6 bases, with 11 bases between them. The CDR3 is made up of 14 amino acids. Germline V gene sequence: CDR1 MNHEY, CDR2 SMNVEV (reference sequence).

The chain couples TRBV6-5 to TRBJ1-5; 8 positions match TRBD1. J was trimmed by 9 bases and V by 0 bases; bases with no gene match: 7. Germline V CDR1 and CDR2: MNHEY, SVGAGI. The CDR3 loop spans 15 amino acids. The CDR3 loop reads CASSYSRTGRGPQHF. CDR3 bases: TGTGCCAGCAGTTACTCGAGGACAGGGAGGGGGCCCCAGCATTTT.

A single count supports this clone. The CDR3: CASSYGGAREKLFF. DNA for the CDR3: TGTGCCAGCAGTTACGGGGGGGCCCGGGAAAAACTGTTTTTT. The genes are TRBV6-5 and TRBJ1-4, with a weak D call TRBD1 (6 bases). Germline CDR1 and CDR2: MNHEY and SVGAGI. The CDR3 contains 14 residues. Trimming removed 2 bases from V and 8 bases from J, with 12 bases in between.

The gene calls are TRBV30 and TRBJ2-5; TRBD1 matches 8 bases. The junction had 6 bases not matched to a gene; V was cut back by 7 bases and J by 5 bases. Germline loops: CDR1 GTSNPN, CDR2 SVGIG (reference sequence). This CDR3 is built from 12 residues. The CDR3 loop reads CALTGDRETQYF. DNA of the CDR3: TGTGCCTTGACAGGGGATCGGGAGACCCAGTACTTC.

This clone was seen a single time. The rearrangement links TRBV6-1 to TRBJ1-6, with unresolved D. The CDR3 totals 13 residues. Germline CDR1 and CDR2: MNHNS and SASEGT. The V end lost 8 bases, the J end lost 6 bases, and 11 bases lay between the germline ends. The CDR3 protein is CASSVGFNSPLHF. The CDR3 region has the DNA TGTGCCAGCTCTGTGGGCTTTAATTCACCCCTCCACTTT.

This clone was recorded once. V is TRBV9 and J is TRBJ2-3, with a possible D match to TRBD1 (6 bases). The CDR3 length is 16 residues. V was shortened by 2 bases and J by 1 base, with 14 bases between the two germline ends. Germline values: CDR1 SGDLS, CDR2 YYNGEE. The CDR3: CASSVGVGGRTDTQYF. The DNA of the CDR3 is TGTGCCAGCAGCGTTGGTGTAGGGGGACGCACAGATACGCAGTATTTT.

J is TRBJ1-1 and V is TRBV9, with TRBD1 as a possible D gene (5 bases). Germline V lookup: CDR1 SGDLS, CDR2 YYNGEE. This CDR3 has 12 amino acids. V lost 3 bases and J 7 bases, leaving 10 bases between the germline ends. CDR3 nucleotide sequence: TGTGCCAGCAGCGCCCTGGGGGGTGAAGCTTTCTTT. This codes for CASSALGGEAFF.

The rearrangement links TRBV18 to TRBJ2-3; TRBD2 matches 8 bases. V was clipped by 1 base and J by 5 bases; unmatched bases: 8. Germline loops: CDR1 KGHSH, CDR2 LQKENI. CDR3 length: 16 residues. As DNA, the CDR3 is TGTGCCAGCTCACCACTCGGGGGGGCGAAGGTAGATACGCAGTATTTT. It translates to CASSPLGGAKVDTQYF.

V and J are TRBV9 and TRBJ2-1; 16 nucleotides match TRBD2. Germline V gene data show CDR1 as SGDLS and CDR2 as YYNGEE. The CDR3 is 19 residues long. With V trimmed by 0 bases and J by 1 base, 4 bases remained unmatched. In DNA form, the CDR3 reads TGTGCCAGCAGCGTAGAGGGACTAGCGGGGGGGATATCCTACAATGAGCAGTTCTTC. As protein: CASSVEGLAGGISYNEQFF.

This sequence joins TRBV5-1 and TRBJ2-5; 11 nucleotides match TRBD2. CDR3 length equals 16 residues. Unmatched junction bases numbered 9, after V lost 1 base and J lost 7 bases. The germline V gene has CDR1 SGHRS and CDR2 YFSETQ. CDR3 coding DNA: TGCGCCAGCAGCTTGACTAGCGGGAGAGGTGGAGGGACCCAGTACTTC. Protein product: CASSLTSGRGGGTQYF. The whole variable domain, filled in from reference TRBV5-1 and TRBJ2-5, reads KAGVTQTPRYLIKTRGQQVTLSCSPISGHRSVSWYQQTPGQGLQFLFEYFSETQRNKGNFPGRFSGRQFSNSRSEMNVSTLELGDSALYLCASSLTSGRGGGTQYFGPGTRLLVL.

The V call is TRBV19, the J call TRBJ2-2, with 16 bases fitting TRBD2. Trimming took 5 bases from V and 4 from J; bases not matched to a gene: 7. Germline V gives CDR1 LNHDA, CDR2 SQIVND (reference sequence). This CDR3 region has 18 residues. The CDR3 DNA reads TGTGCCAGTAGTCCGGGACTAGCGGGAGGGCCCGGCACCGGGGAGCTGTTTTTT. Protein product: CASSPGLAGGPGTGELFF.

This clone was observed a single time. V is TRBV5-5 and J is TRBJ2-7, with TRBD1 matching over 7 bases. The J segment lost 0 bases and the V segment lost 4 bases, leaving 4 bases of the junction unmatched. The germline V gene encodes CDR1 SGHKS and CDR2 YYEKEE (reference sequence). This CDR3 contains 14 residues. The CDR3 bases are TGTGCCAGCAGCCGGGACAGAGACTCCTACGAGCAGTACTTC. Its translation is CASSRDRDSYEQYF.

V is TRBV28 and J is TRBJ2-2; D is unresolved. Germline-derived CDR1 and CDR2 are MDHEN and SYDVKM. V gave up 1 base and J gave up 3 bases, with 6 bases separating them. This CDR3 contains 14 residues. The CDR3 reads CASSLSGDTGELFF. DNA of the CDR3: TGTGCCAGCAGTTTATCGGGTGACACCGGGGAGCTGTTTTTT.

The chain uses TRBV27 and TRBJ2-2, with 7 bases identical to TRBD2. Germline lookup yields CDR1 MNHEY and CDR2 SMNVEV (reference sequence). With V trimmed by 6 bases and J by 7 bases, 23 bases remained unmatched. The CDR3 has 19 amino acids. In nucleotides, the CDR3 is TGTGCCAGCAGCCCGCTACGGAGGGGAAGCGGGACGGGGGGCGGGGAGCTGTTTTTT. Its protein product is CASSPLRRGSGTGGGELFF.

This chain uses TRBV6-5 with TRBJ2-6; D unclear. This CDR3 has 14 residues. Looked up from germline, CDR1 is MNHEY and CDR2 is SVGAGI. V lost 5 bases and J 4 bases, leaving 9 bases between the germline ends. The CDR3 coding sequence is TGTGCCAGCAGTCCCTTCCCCGGGGCCAACGTCCTGACTTTC. It specifies CASSPFPGANVLTF.

The J gene is TRBJ2-2, the V gene TRBV27; the D gene is possibly TRBD2 (6 bases). Per the germline V gene, CDR1 is MNHEY and CDR2 is SMNVEV (reference sequence). This CDR3 spans 13 amino acids. V was pared by 5 bases and J by 7 bases, with 11 bases between. DNA for the CDR3: TGTGCCAGCAGTCCCCACGGGGGCGGGGAGCTGTTTTTT. Translated: CASSPHGGGELFF.

The chain employs TRBV30 and TRBJ1-2, with D unresolved. The CDR3 contains 13 residues. Trimming shortened V by 2 bases and J by 8 bases, and 15 bases separated the two germline ends. Germline assignment: CDR1 GTSNPN and CDR2 SVGIG (reference sequence). CDR3 sequence reads: CAWSLSPTRGYTF. In DNA, the CDR3 is TGTGCCTGGAGTTTATCCCCTACGAGGGGCTACACCTTC. Full variable domain (rest looked up from reference TRBV30 and TRBJ1-2): SQTIHQWPATLVQPVGSPLSLECTVEGTSNPNLYWYRQAAGRGLQLLFYSVGIGQISSEVPQNLSASRPQDRQFILSSKKLLLSDSGFYLCAWSLSPTRGYTFGSGTRLTVV.

Points on this clone: This same CDR3 is encoded by further DNA sequences in the sample. The V gene is TRBV7-9, the J gene TRBJ2-3; no definite D call. The V end lost 5 bases, the J end lost 2 bases, and 11 bases lay between the germline ends. Germline values: CDR1 SEHNR, CDR2 FQNEAQ (reference sequence). This CDR3 has 14 amino acids. The CDR3 coding sequence is TGTGCCAGCAGCCCCCTAGGTTCCACAGATACGCAGTATTTT. Encoded protein: CASSPLGSTDTQYF. The whole variable domain, filled in from reference TRBV7-9 and TRBJ2-3, reads DTGVSQNPRHKITKRGQNVTFRCDPISEHNRLYWYRQTLGQGPEFLTYFQNEAQLEKSRLLSDRFSAERPKGSFSTLEIQRTEQGDSAMYLCASSPLGSTDTQYFGPGTRLTVL.

The chain recombines TRBV6-6 with TRBJ1-2; D is uncertain. Trimming cost V 2 bases and J 4 bases, with 14 bases left between them. The CDR3 contains 15 residues. The germline V gene has CDR1 MNHNY and CDR2 SVGAGI (reference sequence). The CDR3 coding sequence is TGTGCCAGCAGTTACGCGGACCCTGCCCCCTATGGCTACACCTTC. It translates to CASSYADPAPYGYTF.

The chain is built from TRBV5-6 and TRBJ2-5; D unresolved. The ends were cut back, 3 bases at V and 0 bases at J, with 3 bases in the middle. In germline, CDR1 is SGHDT, CDR2 YYEEEE. This CDR3 spans 12 amino acids. DNA for the CDR3: TGTGCCAGCAGCTCAAACCAAGAGACCCAGTACTTC. Translated: CASSSNQETQYF.

The chain joins TRBV25-1 to TRBJ2-7; 7 bases are a match to TRBD1. The CDR3 contains 13 residues. J lost 6 bases, V lost 6 bases, and 8 bases had no gene match. Per germline, CDR1 MGHDK and CDR2 SYGVNS. CDR3 bases: TGTGCCAGCAGAACCGACAGGGCGGGCGAGCAGTACTTC. Amino acids: CASRTDRAGEQYF.

The V call is TRBV4-2, the J call TRBJ2-5; D remains ambiguous. CDR3 length equals 16 residues. Germline assignment: CDR1 LGHNA and CDR2 YNFKEQ. V shed 0 bases and J shed 0 bases, with 11 bases lying between them. Written as DNA, the CDR3 is TGTGCCAGCAGCCAAGATGGAACTGAGTACCAAGAGACCCAGTACTTC. Protein product: CASSQDGTEYQETQYF.

This clone was counted a single time. J is TRBJ2-3 and V is TRBV13, with D perhaps matching TRBD1 or TRBD2 (5 bases each). CDR1 and CDR2 (germline): PRHDT, FYEKMQ (reference sequence). The V and J ends lost 3 bases and 5 bases respectively, with 12 bases between them. This CDR3 has 14 residues. The DNA for the CDR3 is TGTGCCAGCAGCTTTGAGGGGTCGGGAGATACGCAGTATTTT. It yields the protein CASSFEGSGDTQYF.

The chain recombines TRBV6-1 with TRBJ1-1; 9 bases fit TRBD1. J was trimmed by 5 bases and V by 6 bases; bases with no gene match: 4. The length of the CDR3 is 13 residues. Germline CDR1 is MNHNS and CDR2 is SASEGT. The CDR3 is CASRNGQGTEAFF. CDR3 nucleotide sequence: TGTGCCAGCAGAAACGGACAGGGGACTGAAGCTTTCTTT.

V and J are TRBV7-9 and TRBJ1-5; D remains unclear. Trimming pared 6 bases from V and 6 bases from J, leaving 9 bases between. This CDR3 has 12 amino acids. CDR1 and CDR2 (germline): SEHNR, FQNEAQ (reference sequence). The CDR3 DNA sequence: TGTGCCAGCAGATATCAAACTCAGCCCCAGCATTTT. Its translation: CASRYQTQPQHF.